The entry below gives a single T cell receptor (beta chain) sequence along with its context. What it recognizes is unknown. This CDR3 has 14 residues. Germline CDR1 and CDR2: MNHEY and SMNVEV (reference sequence). Deletions cut 8 bases from V and 1 base from J, with 15 bases between. This sample is part of a study of T cell responses to AZD1222 COVID-19 vaccine. Study-level findings and limits: Donors, mostly white British, included more females; clonal diversity was possibly underestimated.

Data came from immunoSEQ multiplex PCR; TCRdb stores just in-frame clones and leaves some out. This repertoire shows 100,000 to 150,000 clones, approximately 90% found once; its top ten account for roughly 4.4%. The TCR originated in an adult in good health. V gene TRBV27 combines with J gene TRBJ2-7, with D perhaps matching TRBD1 or TRBD2 (5 bases each). The specimen comprised peripheral blood, sampled on day 0 of AZD1222 vaccination. CDR3 loop: CASRPRGASYEQYF. The DNA for the CDR3 is TGTGCCAGCCGGCCCCGGGGCGCTTCCTACGAGCAGTACTTC.